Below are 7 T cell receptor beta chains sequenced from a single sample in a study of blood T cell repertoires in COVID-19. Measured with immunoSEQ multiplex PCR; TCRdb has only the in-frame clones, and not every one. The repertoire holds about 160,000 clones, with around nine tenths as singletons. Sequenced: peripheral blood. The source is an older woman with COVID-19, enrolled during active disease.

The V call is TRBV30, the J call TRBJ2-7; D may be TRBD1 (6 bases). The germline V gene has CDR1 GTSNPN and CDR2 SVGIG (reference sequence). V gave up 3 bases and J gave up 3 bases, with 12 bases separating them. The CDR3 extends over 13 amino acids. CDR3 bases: TGTGCCTGGAGAAAACAGGGATTCTACGAGCAGTACTTC. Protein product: CAWRKQGFYEQYF. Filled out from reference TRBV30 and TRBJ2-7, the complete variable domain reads SQTIHQWPATLVQPVGSPLSLECTVEGTSNPNLYWYRQAAGRGLQLLFYSVGIGQISSEVPQNLSASRPQDRQFILSSKKLLLSDSGFYLCAWRKQGFYEQYFGPGTRLTVT.

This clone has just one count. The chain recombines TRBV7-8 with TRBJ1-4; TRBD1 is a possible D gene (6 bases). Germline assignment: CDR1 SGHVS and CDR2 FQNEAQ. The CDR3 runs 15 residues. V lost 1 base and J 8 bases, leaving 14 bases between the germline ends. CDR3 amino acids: CASSLGQAKGEKLFF. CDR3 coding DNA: TGTGCCAGCAGCTTAGGACAGGCCAAAGGGGAAAAACTGTTTTTT.

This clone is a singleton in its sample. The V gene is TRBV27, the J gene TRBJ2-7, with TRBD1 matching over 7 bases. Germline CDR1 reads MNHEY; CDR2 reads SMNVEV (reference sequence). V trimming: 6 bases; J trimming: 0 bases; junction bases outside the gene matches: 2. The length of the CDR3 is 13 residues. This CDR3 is CASSRQGSYEQYF. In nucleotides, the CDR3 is TGTGCCAGCAGCAGACAGGGCTCCTACGAGCAGTACTTC.

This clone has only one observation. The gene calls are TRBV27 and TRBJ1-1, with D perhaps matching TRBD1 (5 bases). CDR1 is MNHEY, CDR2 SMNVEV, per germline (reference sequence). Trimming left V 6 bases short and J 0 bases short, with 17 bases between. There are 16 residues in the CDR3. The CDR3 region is CASRRGVGKMNTEAFF. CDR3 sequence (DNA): TGTGCCAGCAGAAGGGGTGTGGGGAAAATGAACACTGAAGCTTTCTTT.

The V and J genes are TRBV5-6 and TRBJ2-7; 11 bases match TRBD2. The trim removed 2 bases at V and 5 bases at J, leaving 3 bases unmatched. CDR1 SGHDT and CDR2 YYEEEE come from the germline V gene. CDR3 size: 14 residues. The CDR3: CASSFSGGAHEQYF. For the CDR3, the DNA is TGTGCCAGCAGCTTTAGCGGGGGGGCCCACGAGCAGTACTTC.

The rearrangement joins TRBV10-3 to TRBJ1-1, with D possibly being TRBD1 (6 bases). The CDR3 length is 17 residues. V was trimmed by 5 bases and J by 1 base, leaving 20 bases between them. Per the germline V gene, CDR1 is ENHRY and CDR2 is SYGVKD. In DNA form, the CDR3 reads TGTGCCATCAGTCAGTTACAGGGCAGGGATAAGAACACTGAAGCTTTCTTT. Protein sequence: CAISQLQGRDKNTEAFF.

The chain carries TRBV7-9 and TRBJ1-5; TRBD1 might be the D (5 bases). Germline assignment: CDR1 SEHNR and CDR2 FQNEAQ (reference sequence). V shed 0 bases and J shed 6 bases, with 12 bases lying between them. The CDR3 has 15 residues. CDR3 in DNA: TGTGCCAGCAGCTTAGCGGGAGGGGCCGGTCAGCCCCAGCATTTT. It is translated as CASSLAGGAGQPQHF.